The 19 T cell receptor beta chains listed next were all sequenced from one sample in a study of identical twins. TCRdb analysed the 5' RACE reads with MiXCR anew, one entry per CDR3 protein. The sample contains approximately 1.8 million distinct CDR3 sequences, about 31% of which appear only once. Sequenced input: cord blood. All receptors derive from a newborn girl in good health.

This clonotype was observed a single time. This chain uses TRBV20-1 with TRBJ1-2; 9 bases are shared with TRBD1. Germline CDR1 reads DFQATT; CDR2 reads SNEGSKA (reference sequence). This CDR3 is built from 15 residues. V lost 2 bases, J lost 5 bases, and 9 bases stayed unmatched. As DNA, the CDR3 is TGCAGTGCTAGACCCGGGACAGGGTATCGGTATGGCTACACCTTC. Protein sequence: CSARPGTGYRYGYTF.

This chain uses TRBV27 with TRBJ2-7; tentative D call: TRBD2 (5 bases). The CDR3 is made up of 15 amino acids. The germline V and J ends were trimmed by 5 bases and 3 bases, with 17 bases remaining between them. Per germline, CDR1 MNHEY and CDR2 SMNVEV (reference sequence). CDR3 DNA sequence: TGTGCCAGCAGTGCGCCAGTCGGGGTTTACTACGAGCAGTACTTC. Translating gives CASSAPVGVYYEQYF.

The rearrangement uses TRBV6-6 and TRBJ2-7; unclear D gene. The V end was cut by 7 bases, the J end by 4 bases, with 11 bases between. This CDR3 comprises 12 residues. Germline V gene sequence: CDR1 MNHNY, CDR2 SVGAGI (reference sequence). CDR3 protein: CASTNGYYEQYF. DNA for the CDR3: TGTGCCAGCACCAATGGTTATTACGAGCAGTACTTC.

This chain links TRBV6-6 with TRBJ2-5; D remains unclear. Trimming removed 6 bases from V and 7 bases from J, with 15 bases in between. Germline V gene lookup returns CDR1 MNHNY and CDR2 SVGAGI (reference sequence). The CDR3 has 13 residues. CDR3 in amino acids: CASSPDGFGTQYF. As DNA, the CDR3 is TGTGCCAGCAGCCCCGACGGGTTTGGGACCCAGTACTTC.

The chain employs TRBV6-5 and TRBJ2-6; D is perhaps TRBD1 or TRBD2 (5 bases each). The CDR3 consists of 20 residues. Germline V CDR1 and CDR2: MNHEY, SVGAGI. The V gene lost 0 bases and the J gene lost 0 bases, with 18 bases spanning the gap. CDR3 DNA: TGTGCCAGCAGTTACTCGCGACAGCTCCTTCGGGGCTCTGGGGCCAACGTCCTGACTTTC. Translating gives CASSYSRQLLRGSGANVLTF.

CDR3 sequence: CASSLWRVLGQGDYGYTF. The CDR3 DNA sequence: TGTGCCAGCAGCTTATGGAGGGTCCTGGGACAGGGGGACTATGGCTACACCTTC. This sequence joins TRBV11-2 and TRBJ1-2; 11 positions agree with TRBD1. J gave up 3 bases and V 2 bases, and 11 bases lay outside the gene matches. The CDR3 runs to 18 residues. Germline V gene data show CDR1 as SGHAT and CDR2 as FQNNGV.

There are a few counts of this clonotype. The chain links TRBV27 to TRBJ1-2, with 10 nucleotides matching TRBD1. The CDR3 has 17 amino acids. The V gene end was trimmed by 4 bases and the J gene end by 4 bases; junction bases not matched to a gene: 12. Germline loops: CDR1 MNHEY, CDR2 SMNVEV (reference sequence). The DNA of the CDR3 is TGTGCCAGCAGTTCGTCCCGGGACAGGGGCGCAATCTATGGCTACACCTTC. Its translation: CASSSSRDRGAIYGYTF.

This clonotype has more than one count but fewer than ten. The genes are TRBV4-2 and TRBJ1-2, with D possibly matching TRBD1 (5 bases). Germline CDR1 is LGHNA and CDR2 is YNFKEQ. CDR3 size: 16 residues. Trimming stripped 0 bases from V and 4 bases from J, with 15 bases between. CDR3 DNA: TGTGCCAGCAGCCAAGATACGGCAGGGTCAGTCTATGGCTACACCTTC. It specifies CASSQDTAGSVYGYTF.

The chain has TRBV4-1 and TRBJ1-1, with a possible D match to TRBD1 (5 bases). The V and J ends lost 1 base and 3 bases respectively, with 12 bases between them. This CDR3 region has 15 residues. The V gene's germline CDR1 is MGHRA and CDR2 YSYEKL. The CDR3 loop is CASSQGDGVDTEAFF. As DNA, the CDR3 is TGCGCCAGCAGCCAAGGGGACGGGGTCGACACTGAAGCTTTCTTT.

This clonotype was seen more than once but under ten times. The rearrangement uses TRBV5-1 and TRBJ2-3, with no clear D. The CDR3 runs 14 residues. The V and J ends lost 2 bases and 2 bases respectively, with 9 bases between them. Looked up from germline, CDR1 is SGHRS and CDR2 is YFSETQ. In nucleotides, the CDR3 is TGCGCCAGCAGCTTCACCCGGGCCACAGATACGCAGTATTTT. This gives the protein CASSFTRATDTQYF. The entire variable domain, with the rest obtained from reference TRBV5-1 and TRBJ2-3, is as follows: KAGVTQTPRYLIKTRGQQVTLSCSPISGHRSVSWYQQTPGQGLQFLFEYFSETQRNKGNFPGRFSGRQFSNSRSEMNVSTLELGDSALYLCASSFTRATDTQYFGPGTRLTVL.

The chain carries TRBV20-1 and TRBJ2-1; maybe TRBD2 (6 bases). The CDR3 totals 15 residues. The V end was cut by 6 bases, the J end by 8 bases, with 23 bases between. CDR1 is DFQATT and CDR2 is SNEGSKA in the germline V gene (reference sequence). The CDR3 spells CSATLVGTSAYEQFF. The DNA of the CDR3 is TGCAGTGCAACGCTAGTAGGGACTTCCGCCTATGAGCAGTTCTTC.

The chain couples TRBV7-9 to TRBJ2-1; D is unresolved. The V and J ends lost 7 bases and 8 bases respectively, with 9 bases between them. This CDR3 comprises 11 residues. Germline assignment: CDR1 SEHNR and CDR2 FQNEAQ (reference sequence). The CDR3 loop reads CASNAWDEQFF. The CDR3, as DNA: TGTGCCAGCAATGCATGGGATGAGCAGTTCTTC. The full variable domain, completed using reference TRBV7-9 and TRBJ2-1, is DTGVSQNPRHKITKRGQNVTFRCDPISEHNRLYWYRQTLGQGPEFLTYFQNEAQLEKSRLLSDRFSAERPKGSFSTLEIQRTEQGDSAMYLCASNAWDEQFFGPGTRLTVL.

This clonotype was counted a few times. The chain is built from TRBV27 and TRBJ2-7; either TRBD1 or TRBD2 may supply D (5 bases each). V was shortened by 2 bases and J by 3 bases, with 11 bases between the two germline ends. The CDR3 length is 14 residues. CDR1 is MNHEY, CDR2 SMNVEV, per germline (reference sequence). CDR3 nucleotide sequence: TGTGCCAGCAGTTTACTAGGGACGGACTACGAGCAGTACTTC. The encoded protein is CASSLLGTDYEQYF.

There are many counts of this clonotype. The rearrangement links TRBV29-1 to TRBJ2-6; D uncertain. The CDR3 spans 14 residues. Trimming shortened V by 4 bases and J by 1 base, and 8 bases separated the two germline ends. The germline gives CDR1 SQVTM, CDR2 ANQGSEA. The CDR3 nucleotides read TGCAGCGTTGGTGCAGATTCTGGGGCCAACGTCCTGACTTTC. Translating gives CSVGADSGANVLTF.

V usage is TRBV20-1 and J usage is TRBJ1-1, with TRBD1 identical over 8 bases. V gave up 5 bases and J gave up 0 bases; unmatched junction bases: 5. Germline CDR1 DFQATT, CDR2 SNEGSKA (reference sequence). The CDR3 loop spans 14 amino acids. The CDR3 loop is CSAPRGRLNTEAFF. The CDR3 DNA follows: TGCAGTGCTCCCAGGGGGCGTCTGAACACTGAAGCTTTCTTT.

As concerns this clonotype: Germline and junction disagree at one end, which may indicate a read error. The chain links TRBV20-1 to TRBJ1-1; D might be TRBD1 (5 bases). This CDR3 is 13 amino acids long. The germline V gene encodes CDR1 DFQATT and CDR2 SNEGSKA (reference sequence). DNA of the CDR3: TGCAGTGCTAGGGACACAGAGAACACTGAAGCTTCCTTT. Its protein product is CSARDTENTEASF.

This clonotype was counted between two and nine times. The chain carries TRBV4-1 and TRBJ1-6, with 7 bases fitting TRBD1. This CDR3 has 15 amino acids. CDR1 is MGHRA, CDR2 YSYEKL, per germline. The V and J ends lost 4 bases and 7 bases, in that order; junction bases with no gene match: 7. CDR3 loop: CASSPHGTANSPLHF. The CDR3 region has the DNA TGCGCCAGCAGCCCCCATGGGACAGCAAATTCACCCCTCCACTTT.

The genes are TRBV20-1 and TRBJ1-1; TRBD1 agrees at 9 bases. The germline V gene encodes CDR1 DFQATT and CDR2 SNEGSKA (reference sequence). The CDR3 length is 13 residues. V shed 1 base, J shed 6 bases, and the junction held 3 bases outside the gene matches. The CDR3 is CSARADRGAEAFF. The DNA for the CDR3 is TGCAGTGCTAGAGCGGACAGGGGCGCTGAAGCTTTCTTT.

V usage is TRBV3-1 and J usage is TRBJ2-1; 11 nucleotides agree with TRBD2. The CDR3 contains 16 residues. Germline CDR1 LGHDT, CDR2 YNNKEL (reference sequence). The J segment lost 4 bases and the V segment lost 4 bases, leaving 6 bases of the junction unmatched. In DNA form, the CDR3 reads TGTGCCAGCAGCCCGTTGTCTAGCGGGGGGTACAATGAGCAGTTCTTC. Translated, it gives CASSPLSSGGYNEQFF.